This is a list of T cell receptor beta chains from one sample in a study of T cell responses to AZD1222 COVID-19 vaccine. Clones were read by immunoSEQ multiplex PCR, and TCRdb kept only the in-frame ones, dropping some. The table records under 150,000 clones, around 88% of them present only once. The sample in question was peripheral blood, obtained 28 days after the second AZD1222 dose. The source of these receptors is an adult who received the AZD1222 COVID-19 vaccine. Both conserved end residues are part of each CDR3. Fields, in order: clone size, D gene, V gene, J gene, CDR3 protein, CDR3 DNA. A D gene is named only where the DNA matches it firmly. Rows may omit the clone size; those that give it use once, few, many or a size class.

>NA|NA|TRBV7-2|TRBJ2-7
CASSSRDGSYEQYF
TGTGCCAGCAGCTCCCGGGACGGATCCTACGAGCAGTACTTC
>once|NA|TRBV5-6|TRBJ1-6
CASSLAMVNSYNSPLHF
TGTGCCAGCAGCTTGGCCATGGTTAACTCCTATAATTCACCCCTCCACTTT
>NA|NA|TRBV6-5|TRBJ2-7
CASSYLVSPYEQYF
TGTGCCAGCAGTTACCTAGTATCCCCCTACGAGCAGTACTTC
>few|NA|TRBV5-1|TRBJ1-3
CASSLGLGNTIYF
TGCGCCAGCAGCCTGGGACTCGGAAACACCATATATTTT
>NA|TRBD1|TRBV7-9|TRBJ2-1
CASSPPGTGGSEQFF
TGTGCCAGCAGCCCTCCCGGGACAGGGGGATCTGAGCAGTTCTTC
>NA|TRBD2|TRBV9|TRBJ2-2
CASSARGTSGGLGTGELFF
TGTGCCAGCAGCGCCCGCGGGACTAGCGGGGGCCTAGGCACCGGGGAGCTGTTTTTT
>once|NA|TRBV2|TRBJ1-2
CASSGKGNYGYTF
TGTGCCAGCAGTGGAAAGGGAAACTATGGCTACACCTTC
>NA|NA|TRBV4-1|TRBJ1-5
CASSQGQGNQPQHF
TGCGCCAGCAGCCAGGGCCAAGGCAATCAGCCCCAGCATTTT
>NA|NA|TRBV5-1|TRBJ2-2
CASSLASGGINTGELFF
TGCGCCAGCAGCTTGGCCTCTGGGGGGATAAACACCGGGGAGCTGTTTTTT
>NA|TRBD1|TRBV9|TRBJ2-7
CASSPGQGVHEQYF
TGTGCCAGCAGCCCGGGACAGGGGGTCCACGAGCAGTACTTC
>few|NA|TRBV6-5|TRBJ1-5
CASSYSGVTNQPQHF
TGTGCCAGCAGTTACTCTGGGGTAACGAATCAGCCCCAGCATTTT
>NA|NA|TRBV28|TRBJ1-1
CASSSDSMNTEAFF
TGTGCCAGCAGTTCGGACAGCATGAACACTGAAGCTTTCTTT
>NA|NA|TRBV7-9|TRBJ1-5
CASSSGQYSNQPQHF
TGTGCCAGCAGCTCAGGACAGTATAGCAATCAGCCCCAGCATTTT
>NA|TRBD1|TRBV7-6|TRBJ2-6
CASTDPRDRAGANVLTF
TGTGCCAGCACCGATCCCCGGGACAGGGCCGGGGCCAACGTCCTGACTTTC
>NA|TRBD1|TRBV2|TRBJ1-1
CASRQQGITEAFF
TGTGCCAGCAGACAACAGGGGATCACTGAAGCTTTCTTT
>NA|TRBD1|TRBV7-2|TRBJ2-1
CASSSGQGRNEQFF
TGTGCCAGCAGCTCTGGACAGGGCCGCAATGAGCAGTTCTTC
>NA|NA|TRBV27|TRBJ1-2
CASRPELANYGYTF
TGTGCCAGCAGGCCAGAGTTAGCTAACTATGGCTACACCTTC
>NA|NA|TRBV12-3/TRBV12-4|TRBJ1-6
CASSLGGTSLHF
TGTGCCAGCAGTTTGGGAGGCACTTCCCTCCACTTT
>NA|NA|TRBV7-2|TRBJ1-5
CASSSQGHQPQHF
TGTGCCAGCAGCTCACAGGGCCACCAGCCCCAGCATTTT
>NA|NA|TRBV12-3/TRBV12-4|TRBJ1-2
CASSSETDYGYTF
TGTGCCAGCAGTTCTGAGACGGACTATGGCTACACCTTC
>NA|NA|TRBV15|TRBJ1-1
CATSRDPGYEAFF
TGTGCCACCAGCAGAGACCCGGGTTATGAAGCTTTCTTT
>NA|NA|TRBV20-1|TRBJ1-1
CSAPGRTEAFF
TGCAGTGCCCCGGGGCGAACTGAAGCTTTCTTT
>NA|NA|TRBV7-2|TRBJ1-5
CASSPTGLNQPQHF
TGTGCCAGCAGCCCCACAGGACTCAATCAGCCCCAGCATTTT
>NA|NA|TRBV4-1|TRBJ1-4
CASSQAEQGSNEKLFF
TGCGCCAGCAGCCAAGCGGAACAGGGATCGAATGAAAAACTGTTTTTT
>NA|NA|TRBV19|TRBJ1-1
CASSIAGGLTEAFF
TGTGCCAGTAGTATAGCTGGGGGTCTCACTGAAGCTTTCTTT
>NA|NA|TRBV14|TRBJ2-3
CASSQDPRDTQYF
TGTGCCAGCAGCCAAGATCCGAGAGATACGCAGTATTTT
>NA|NA|TRBV6-5|TRBJ1-4
CASRTGHESEKLFF
TGTGCCAGCAGAACAGGGCACGAGAGCGAAAAACTGTTTTTT
>NA|TRBD1|TRBV5-4|TRBJ1-6
CASTAGGIISSPLHF
TGTGCCAGCACCGCAGGGGGTATAATAAGTTCACCCCTCCACTTT
>NA|TRBD2|TRBV5-1|TRBJ2-2
CASRIRGGEIGELFF
TGCGCCAGCAGAATCCGGGGGGGCGAGATCGGGGAGCTGTTTTTT
>NA|NA|TRBV6-1|TRBJ2-7
CASSEMRHTYEQYF
TGTGCCAGCAGTGAGATGCGGCACACCTACGAGCAGTACTTC
>NA|NA|TRBV29-1|TRBJ2-1
CSVEDFPNEQFF
TGCAGCGTTGAAGACTTTCCCAATGAGCAGTTCTTC
>NA|NA|TRBV12-3/TRBV12-4|TRBJ1-5
CASSVGRNQPQHF
TGTGCCAGCAGTGTGGGGCGCAATCAGCCCCAGCATTTT
>NA|TRBD1|TRBV25-1|TRBJ1-1
CASRRAGGATEAFF
TGTGCCAGCAGGAGGGCAGGGGGCGCGACTGAAGCTTTCTTT
>NA|NA|TRBV7-9|TRBJ1-4
CASSLDGVYNEKLFF
TGTGCCAGCAGCTTAGACGGGGTATATAATGAAAAACTGTTTTTT
>NA|NA|TRBV7-6|TRBJ1-2
CASSQGPRGRDPTYGYTF
TGTGCCAGCAGCCAGGGGCCCCGGGGCAGGGACCCTACCTATGGCTACACCTTC
>NA|NA|TRBV7-9|TRBJ2-7
CASSSTPYEQYF
TGTGCCAGCAGCTCGACACCCTACGAGCAGTACTTC
>NA|TRBD1|TRBV2|TRBJ2-7
CASGLDRNYEQYF
TGTGCCAGTGGCCTGGACAGGAACTACGAGCAGTACTTC
>NA|TRBD1|TRBV20-1|TRBJ2-6
CSASGQGAGGANVLTF
TGCAGTGCTAGTGGTCAGGGGGCTGGTGGGGCCAACGTCCTGACTTTC
>NA|TRBD1|TRBV3-1/TRBV3-2|TRBJ2-7
CASSQGQGREQYF
TGTGCCAGCAGCCAAGGACAGGGGAGAGAGCAGTACTTC
>NA|NA|TRBV16|TRBJ2-4
CASSQFQGPLAKNIQYF
TGTGCCAGCAGCCAATTCCAGGGGCCGCTAGCCAAAAACATTCAGTACTTC
>NA|NA|TRBV18|TRBJ2-3
CASSPKADTQYF
TGTGCCAGCTCACCTAAAGCAGATACGCAGTATTTT
>NA|TRBD2|TRBV28|TRBJ2-1
CASSQGTSAGHKFF
TGTGCCAGCAGTCAGGGGACTAGCGCGGGCCACAAGTTCTTC
>NA|NA|TRBV10-1|TRBJ2-7
CASSESPGYEQYF
TGCGCCAGCAGTGAGTCACCGGGTTACGAGCAGTACTTC
>few|NA|TRBV6-6|TRBJ2-1
CASSYSGGAGEQFF
TGTGCCAGCAGTTACTCGGGGGGGGCTGGTGAGCAGTTCTTC
>NA|TRBD2|TRBV6-4|TRBJ2-3
CASSGGGATDTQYF
TGTGCCAGCAGTGGCGGGGGGGCCACAGATACGCAGTATTTT
>NA|TRBD2|TRBV6-2/TRBV6-3|TRBJ2-3
CASSYVLAGRWDTQYF
TGTGCCAGCAGTTACGTCCTAGCGGGTAGATGGGATACGCAGTATTTT